The 22 T cell receptor beta chains in this list originate from one sample, sequenced in a study of Graves' ophthalmopathy and Graves' hyperthyroidism. Beta-chain TCR CDR3 regions were amplified from RNA transcripts. HTBI-primed RT-PCR formed the first round, and a multiplex PCR formed the second. TCRdb analysed the multiplex PCR reads with MiXCR anew, one entry per CDR3 protein. This sample has around 1.1 million distinct CDR3 sequences; 36% occur once, and the top ten carry over 8.5%. The sequencing input was peripheral blood or thyroid tissue (not recorded which). These receptors were collected from an adult man with Graves' hyperthyroidism.

This clonotype has more than one count but fewer than ten. The genes are TRBV6-5 and TRBJ2-7; 7 bases map to TRBD1. With 8 bases clipped from V and 5 bases from J, the junction kept 15 bases outside the gene matches. The CDR3 is 15 residues long. Germline CDR1 reads MNHEY; CDR2 reads SVGAGI. CDR3 protein: CASCFTGARVHEQYF. The CDR3 DNA sequence: TGTGCCAGCTGCTTTACAGGGGCTAGGGTCCACGAGCAGTACTTC.

The chain joins TRBV29-1 to TRBJ1-5; TRBD1 matches 8 bases. CDR1 and CDR2 from the germline V gene are SQVTM and ANQGSEA. Losses at the gene ends were 6 bases for V and 6 bases for J; bases not matched to a gene: 7. This CDR3 spans 13 amino acids. CDR3 nucleotides: TGCAGCGTAGGCGACAGGGGACGTCAGCCCCAGCATTTT. It specifies CSVGDRGRQPQHF.

On this clonotype itself: This could be a read error, since a much larger clone is one nucleotide away. V usage is TRBV20-1 and J usage is TRBJ2-5; D is tentatively TRBD1 or TRBD2 (6 bases each). CDR1 DFQATT and CDR2 SNEGSKA come from the germline V gene (reference sequence). The V gene lost 5 bases and the J gene lost 5 bases, with 24 bases spanning the gap. CDR3 length equals 16 residues. CDR3 in amino acids: CSAGPLSGAHRETQYF. In nucleotides, the CDR3 is TGCAGTGCTGGACCCCTATCGGGGGCGCACCGCGAGACCCAGTACTTC.

The chain combines TRBV10-3 with TRBJ1-2, with TRBD1 as a possible D gene (6 bases). The CDR3 loop spans 13 amino acids. CDR1 and CDR2 from the germline V gene are ENHRY and SYGVKD. Trimming took 6 bases from V and 7 from J, leaving 15 bases between them. CDR3 loop: CAIRETQGFGYTF. In DNA, the CDR3 is TGTGCCATCAGAGAAACGCAGGGGTTTGGCTACACCTTC.

This clonotype showed up many times. The chain uses TRBV19 and TRBJ1-5, with 8 nucleotides matching TRBD1. Germline trimming cut 6 bases from V and 4 bases from J; bases unmatched to any gene: 11. Germline V gives CDR1 LNHDA, CDR2 SQIVND (reference sequence). This CDR3 has 16 residues. In DNA form, the CDR3 reads TGTGCCAGTAGCCGCGGACAGGGAGAGGGAAATCAGCCCCAGCATTTT. Its protein product is CASSRGQGEGNQPQHF.

The chain recombines TRBV3-1 with TRBJ2-7; TRBD1 agrees at 7 bases. The V and J ends lost 2 bases and 3 bases, in that order; junction bases with no gene match: 4. Germline V gene lookup returns CDR1 LGHDT and CDR2 YNNKEL (reference sequence). The CDR3 spans 14 residues. CDR3 residues: CASSQIGTVYEQYF. CDR3 nucleotide sequence: TGTGCCAGCAGCCAAATCGGGACAGTCTACGAGCAGTACTTC.

This clonotype was detected ten times or more. The rearrangement links TRBV7-2 to TRBJ2-1; D possibly corresponds to TRBD1 (5 bases). The CDR3 totals 13 residues. Trimming took 5 bases from V and 6 from J, leaving 11 bases between them. The germline V gene has CDR1 SGHTA and CDR2 FQGNSA. CDR3 sequence reads: CASSTLDSNEQFF. The DNA for the CDR3 is TGTGCCAGCAGCACCTTAGACAGCAATGAGCAGTTCTTC. The variable domain in full, completed from reference TRBV7-2 and TRBJ2-1, reads GAGVSQSPSNKVTEKGKDVELRCDPISGHTALYWYRQSLGQGLEFLIYFQGNSAPDKSGLPSDRFSAERTGGSVSTLTIQRTQQEDSAVYLCASSTLDSNEQFFGPGTRLTVL.

This clonotype was detected many times. The chain recombines TRBV29-1 with TRBJ1-3; possibly TRBD1 for D (6 bases). Trimming took off 4 bases at V and 2 bases at J, with 9 bases between the two ends. Germline-derived CDR1 and CDR2 are SQVTM and ANQGSEA. CDR3 length: 13 amino acids. The CDR3 protein is CSVGGQTGNTIYF. The DNA of the CDR3 is TGCAGCGTTGGTGGACAGACTGGAAACACCATATATTTT. The whole variable domain, remainder taken from reference TRBV29-1 and TRBJ1-3, is SAVISQKPSRDICQRGTSLTIQCQVDSQVTMMFWYRQQPGQSLTLIATANQGSEATYESGFVIDKFPISRPNLTFSTLTVSNMSPEDSSIYLCSVGGQTGNTIYFGEGSWLTVV.

The chain uses TRBV7-9 and TRBJ1-2; 7 bases line up with TRBD1. J lost 7 bases, V lost 3 bases, and 5 bases had no gene match. The CDR3 spans 13 residues. Germline CDR1 and CDR2: SEHNR and FQNEAQ (reference sequence). In nucleotides, the CDR3 is TGTGCCAGCAGCTTGGACAGGAGGGGTGGCTACACCTTC. It codes for CASSLDRRGGYTF.

Only a few counts were recorded for this clonotype. The chain links TRBV7-2 to TRBJ2-7, with 7 bases matching TRBD2. V lost 0 bases and J lost 1; bases outside the gene matches: 12. Germline lookup yields CDR1 SGHTA and CDR2 FQGNSA. The CDR3 sequence is 18 residues long. CDR3 in amino acids: CASSLAAGSPGRSYEQYF. DNA of the CDR3: TGTGCCAGCAGCTTAGCAGCGGGGTCCCCCGGCCGTTCCTACGAGCAGTACTTC.

This clonotype was seen many times. The chain joins TRBV5-1 to TRBJ2-7; possible D gene TRBD1, 5 bases. Germline CDR1 and CDR2: SGHRS and YFSETQ. This CDR3 has 14 residues. Trimming took off 1 base at V and 3 bases at J, with 11 bases between the two ends. CDR3 sequence: CASSLSSRVYEQYF. The CDR3 coding sequence is TGCGCCAGCAGCTTGTCATCCAGGGTCTACGAGCAGTACTTC.

This sequence joins TRBV7-9 and TRBJ2-5; tentatively, D is TRBD2 (6 bases). The germline CDR1 and CDR2 sequences are SEHNR and FQNEAQ (reference sequence). The CDR3 totals 16 residues. V was shortened by 5 bases and J by 2 bases, with 18 bases between the two germline ends. The CDR3 coding sequence is TGTGCCAGCAGCCCTCTACTAGCCGGGACTCAAGAGACCCAGTACTTC. Protein: CASSPLLAGTQETQYF.

This clonotype was seen ten or more times. The chain links TRBV20-1 to TRBJ2-5; unclear D gene. CDR1 is DFQATT and CDR2 is SNEGSKA in the germline V gene (reference sequence). The germline V and J ends were trimmed by 1 base and 2 bases, with 14 bases remaining between them. There are 15 residues in the CDR3. CDR3 protein: CSARGQPTRQETQYF. For the CDR3, the DNA is TGCAGTGCTAGAGGACAACCCACACGTCAAGAGACCCAGTACTTC.

Only a few counts were recorded for this clonotype. The chain has TRBV20-1 and TRBJ1-5; D gene uncertain. This CDR3 has 16 amino acids. Germline CDR1 is DFQATT and CDR2 is SNEGSKA (reference sequence). V shed 5 bases and J shed 2 bases, with 19 bases lying between them. The CDR3 reads CSASGLGATGNQPQHF. The CDR3 nucleotides are TGCAGTGCTTCCGGACTTGGTGCGACTGGCAATCAGCCCCAGCATTTT.

This clonotype has only a few counts. The gene calls are TRBV9 and TRBJ2-7; TRBD1 matches at 9 bases. Per germline, CDR1 SGDLS and CDR2 YYNGEE. This CDR3 has 15 amino acids. V gave up 3 bases and J gave up 3 bases; unmatched junction bases: 7. The CDR3, as DNA: TGTGCCAGCAGCGAGGAGCCGGGACAGGGCTACGAGCAGTACTTC. Protein: CASSEEPGQGYEQYF.

The gene calls are TRBV5-6 and TRBJ1-1, with D hard to call. Germline CDR1 SGHDT, CDR2 YYEEEE. V was pared by 0 bases and J by 0 bases, with 15 bases between. This CDR3 spans 17 amino acids. CDR3 nucleotides: TGTGCCAGCAGCTTGGTAAAATCTTCCCTCATGAACACTGAAGCTTTCTTT. It translates to CASSLVKSSLMNTEAFF.

This clonotype came up many times. This chain uses TRBV7-9 with TRBJ2-5, with D possibly being TRBD2 (6 bases). This CDR3 region has 14 residues. In germline, CDR1 is SEHNR, CDR2 FQNEAQ (reference sequence). In DNA form, the CDR3 reads TGTGCGGGAGCCGGCGGGATGTACCAAGAGACCCAGTACTTC. Its protein product is CAGAGGMYQETQYF.

Concerning this clonotype itself: This may arise from a read error, as a much more abundant clone is one base away. The gene calls are TRBV2 and TRBJ1-4; D is uncertain. Germline assignment: CDR1 SNHLY and CDR2 FYNNEI. V dropped 1 base and J dropped 13 bases, with 16 bases sitting between them. The CDR3 consists of 14 residues. CDR3 sequence: CASSEGHLRVRLFF. The CDR3 nucleotides are TGTGCCAGCAGTGAAGGTCATCTGAGGGTACGACTGTTTTTT.

This rearrangement joins TRBV7-2 to TRBJ1-1, with 7 bases identical to TRBD1. This CDR3 contains 16 residues. V lost 1 base, J lost 3 bases, and 8 bases stayed unmatched. Germline values: CDR1 SGHTA, CDR2 FQGNSA. The CDR3 reads CASSLEGAGLDTEAFF. The DNA of the CDR3 is TGTGCCAGCAGCTTAGAGGGGGCGGGCCTTGACACTGAAGCTTTCTTT.

This clonotype was counted ten times or more. This chain uses TRBV14 with TRBJ1-1; maybe TRBD1 (5 bases). Germline lookup yields CDR1 SGHDN and CDR2 FVKESK. Trimming cost V 2 bases and J 1 base, with 17 bases left between them. The CDR3 consists of 17 residues. CDR3: CASSQRFSRTTNTEAFF. CDR3 bases: TGTGCCAGCAGCCAAAGGTTTTCACGGACAACGAACACTGAAGCTTTCTTT.

V and J are TRBV7-9 and TRBJ1-2; D remains ambiguous. CDR3 length: 15 amino acids. Looked up from germline, CDR1 is SEHNR and CDR2 is FQNEAQ (reference sequence). V was pared by 1 base and J by 7 bases, with 16 bases between. CDR3 sequence (DNA): TGTGCCAGCAGCTTAGACGGCGCCTTGAGGAGTGGCTACACCTTC. Its translation: CASSLDGALRSGYTF.

The table lists this clonotype with many counts. The J gene is TRBJ1-2, the V gene TRBV19; 7 bases are a match to TRBD1. This CDR3 contains 16 residues. The ends lost 5 bases at V and 0 bases at J; junction bases unmatched: 9. CDR1 and CDR2 (germline): LNHDA, SQIVND (reference sequence). The CDR3 region has the DNA TGTGCCAGTAGTCTTAAGTGGGACAGCTCTAACTATGGCTACACCTTC. Translating gives CASSLKWDSSNYGYTF.